The present T cell receptor (beta chain) was sequenced within a study of cytomegalovirus exposure and HLA in healthy donors. This CDR3 is 13 amino acids long. The V gene's germline CDR1 is SGDLS and CDR2 YYNGEE. The trim removed 0 bases at V and 12 bases at J, leaving 8 bases unmatched. The study's findings and limits: Data from an earlier analysis indicated that most TCR beta V segments were productive either about 87% or about 30% of the time. Analysis was carried out at a later point, and it linked a missense DCLRE1C variant to TCR beta V- and J-gene trimming. The dataset shows that most TCR sequences were rare, while some public TCRs occurred in many donors. Cytomegalovirus association was assigned to approximately 160 TCR beta chains.

The PCR employed 60 Vbeta primers together with 13 Jbeta primers. TCRdb's copy holds only in-frame clones and misses some; the assay was immunoSEQ multiplex PCR. Among under 200,000 clones listed, about 75% were seen once. Of note for this clone: Its antigen remains unknown.

The sequence came from a male donor in good health and CMV-seropositive. The sequenced material came from PBMCs. The chain couples TRBV9 to TRBJ2-7; 8 bases agree with TRBD2. CDR3 bases: TGTGCCAGCAGCGTAGACGGGGGGGCATTCAGGTACTTC. Its protein is CASSVDGGAFRYF. Full variable domain (outside the CDR3, taken from reference TRBV9 and TRBJ2-7): DSGVTQTPKHLITATGQRVTLRCSPRSGDLSVYWYQQSLDQGLQFLIQYYNGEERAKGNILERFSAQQFPDLHSELNLSSLELGDSALYFCASSVDGGAFRYFGPGTRLTVT.